Following are 29 T cell receptor delta chains from one sample sequenced in a study of γδ T cells in repeated Plasmodium falciparum infection. TCRdb called clones from the multiplex PCR reads again using CATT. The sample includes approximately 93,000 delta-chain clones, roughly 0.98% of them seen just once. Vgamma9/Vdelta2+ and Vdelta2-negative gammadelta T cells were flow-sorted from PBMC for bulk sequencing. The sample taken for sequencing was gamma-delta T cells from blood. These receptors all stem from a pool of human donors (malaria-infected and uninfected, not separated).

This clone was observed a few times. The protein held in TCRdb is that of a much larger clone and does not match this DNA's translation at residue 10, likely because of a read error; the protein shown is translated from the DNA. V and J are TRDV1 and TRDJ1, with D perhaps TRDD3 (6 bases). As TCRdb names no J gene, one was assigned here on the basis of a DNA match to germline. Germline CDR1 TSWWSYY, CDR2 QGS. Trimming stripped 4 bases from V and 3 bases from J, with 36 bases between. The CDR3 has 22 residues. CDR3: CALGGPSYTQKDMKGIPDKLIF. DNA of the CDR3: TGTGCTCTTGGGGGTCCTTCGTATACACAAAAGGACATGAAGGGGATTCCCGATAAACTCATCTTT.

In its sample, this clone was seen many times. TCRdb's entry gives the protein of a much larger clone, which mismatches this DNA's translation at residue 9, likely from a read error; the protein reported here is translated from the DNA. V and J are TRAV38-2/DV8 and TRDJ1, with 9 nucleotides matching TRDD3. Germline values: CDR1 TSESDYY, CDR2 QEAYKQQN. The CDR3 totals 23 residues. The V segment lost 2 bases and the J segment 2 bases; nucleotides outside the gene matches: 28. The CDR3: CAYRSKISSLDPTGGHGTDKLIF. CDR3 bases: TGTGCTTATAGGAGTAAGATTTCCTCCCTAGACCCTACTGGGGGACACGGGACCGATAAACTCATCTTT.

At least ten counts were recorded for this clone. The rearrangement links TRDV2 to TRDJ1; the D is unclear. The CDR3 has 21 residues. V dropped 2 bases and J dropped 0 bases, with 30 bases sitting between them. CDR1 and CDR2 (germline): GEAIGNYY, EKD. The CDR3 sequence: CACDIKGIVHHPGAYTDKLIF. CDR3 sequence (DNA): TGTGCCTGTGACATTAAGGGTATCGTCCACCACCCCGGGGCATACACCGATAAACTCATCTTT.

About this clone itself: The TCRdb protein comes from a much larger clone and disagrees with this DNA's translation at residue 15, likely due to a read error; the protein given here is derived from the DNA. V gene TRDV2 combines with J gene TRDJ1; D is perhaps TRDD2 (5 bases). Matching the DNA to germline supplied the J gene, which TCRdb does not give. Trimming left V 3 bases short and J 9 bases short, with 31 bases between. This CDR3 spans 18 amino acids. Germline V lookup: CDR1 GEAIGNYY, CDR2 EKD. The CDR3 region has the DNA TGTGCCTGTGACCCTTCTCATTCCCGACCGGGTGGCGATAATGAACTCATCTTT. Its translation: CACDPSHSRPGGDNELIF.

This clone has just a few counts. A far more abundant clone sits one base away, making this likely a read error. Additional DNA sequences in this sample encode the identical CDR3. The V and J genes are TRDV1 and TRDJ1; possibly TRDD3 for D (9 bases). Between the trimmed V and J ends, which lost 2 bases and 4 bases, there was a span of 35 bases. Germline CDR1 TSWWSYY, CDR2 QGS. CDR3 size: 22 residues. CDR3 DNA sequence: TGTGCTCTTGGGGAATTCACGCGTCTTCCTACTTATTGGGGGATAACAGGCGATAAACTCATCTTT. The encoded protein is CALGEFTRLPTYWGITGDKLIF.

This clone was counted at least ten times. Other DNA sequences in this sample translate to the same CDR3. The chain uses TRDV2 and TRDJ1; 12 bases fit TRDD3. The CDR3 runs 14 residues. V was clipped by 2 bases and J by 8 bases; unmatched bases: 5. Germline V lookup: CDR1 GEAIGNYY, CDR2 EKD. The CDR3 nucleotides are TGTGCCTGTGACAGCGTACTGGGGGATACAAAACTCATCTTT. The encoded protein is CACDSVLGDTKLIF.

A note on this clone: The protein held in TCRdb is that of a much larger clone and does not match this DNA's translation at residue 10, likely because of a read error; the protein shown is translated from the DNA. The chain employs TRDV1 and TRDJ1; 9 nucleotides agree with TRDD3. Assignment of the J gene here rests on matching the DNA to germline, because TCRdb gives none. The CDR3 is 22 amino acids. V shed 3 bases, J shed 0 bases, and the junction held 23 bases outside the gene matches. Per germline, CDR1 TSWWSYY and CDR2 QGS. CDR3 sequence reads: CALGDPPSSRGIHTSYTDKLIF. DNA for the CDR3: TGTGCTCTTGGGGATCCCCCTTCCTCCCGGGGGATACACACTTCGTACACCGATAAACTCATCTTT.

In regard to this clone: The protein recorded in TCRdb matches a much larger clone and deviates from this DNA's translation at residue 13, suggesting a read error; the protein here is obtained by translating the DNA. The CDR3 nucleotides read TGTGCTCTTGGGGAACCCAAACACCTGGGGGATGGGGACACCGATAAACTCATCTTT. It translates to CALGEPKHLGDGDTDKLIF. The chain uses TRDV1 and TRDJ1; 9 positions agree with TRDD3. Matching the DNA to germline supplied the J gene, which TCRdb does not give. Losses at the gene ends were 1 base for V and 0 bases for J; bases not matched to a gene: 12. In germline, CDR1 is TSWWSYY, CDR2 QGS. There are 19 residues in the CDR3.

To note about this clone: The protein TCRdb lists belongs to a much larger clone and differs from this DNA's translation at residue 14, which points to a read error; the protein shown is made from the DNA. There is no J gene call, but TRDV2 is given as the V gene; the D segment call TRDD3 is taken from the table without a DNA check. Per the germline V gene, CDR1 is GEAIGNYY and CDR2 is EKD. This CDR3 region has 16 residues. Written as DNA, the CDR3 is TGTGCCTGTGACTCGGTGGGGGAATTATACACCGATAAACCCATCTTT. Amino acids: CACDSVGELYTDKPIF.

There are a few counts of this clone. The protein held in TCRdb is that of a much larger clone and does not match this DNA's translation at residue 8, likely because of a read error; the protein shown is translated from the DNA. V is TRDV1 and J is TRDJ1, with a weak D call TRDD3 (5 bases). TCRdb supplies no J gene; here it was assigned by aligning the nucleotide sequence to germline. Trimming cost V 1 base and J 0 bases, with 12 bases left between them. The germline gives CDR1 TSWWSYY, CDR2 QGS. The CDR3 spans 16 residues. For the CDR3, the DNA is TGTGCTCTTGGGGAACGAACTGAGGGATACACCGATAAACTCATCTTT. Translated: CALGERTEGYTDKLIF.

Comments on this clone: TCRdb's listed protein matches a much larger clone and diverges from this DNA's translation at residue 9, likely through a read error; the protein shown comes from the DNA. The genes are TRDV2 and TRDJ3; 7 bases align to TRDD3. Because TCRdb records no J gene, it was assigned here through a match of the DNA to germline. Germline values: CDR1 GEAIGNYY, CDR2 EKD. V gave up 3 bases and J gave up 12 bases; unmatched junction bases: 19. The CDR3 loop spans 18 amino acids. In DNA form, the CDR3 reads TGTGCCTGTGACGACGGGGGAGTACCGGGGATAAAGGACCGACAGATGTTTTTC. Protein product: CACDDGGVPGIKDRQMFF.

About this clone itself: This DNA translates differently at residue 17 from the TCRdb protein, which is that of a much larger clone; a read error is likely, and the protein shown is the DNA's own translation. No call exists for the J gene, whereas the V gene is TRDV1; the table names TRDD3, a call not compared with the DNA. Germline-derived CDR1 and CDR2 are TSWWSYY and QGS. The CDR3 has 19 residues. The CDR3 region is CALGDPSLGDTQGTDKPIF. The CDR3 region has the DNA TGTGCTCTTGGGGACCCTTCACTGGGGGATACTCAAGGGACCGATAAACCCATCTTT.

Comments on this clone: This likely stems from a read error, as it lies one base from a far larger clone. The same CDR3 is also encoded by other DNA sequences in this sample. The rearrangement joins TRDV1 to TRDJ1; D is unclear. TCRdb records no J gene; here it was assigned by comparing the DNA to germline. Trimming stripped 2 bases from V and 0 bases from J, with 19 bases between. CDR1 and CDR2 (germline): TSWWSYY, QGS. The length of the CDR3 is 18 residues. CDR3: CALGELERGRRYTDKLIF. DNA of the CDR3: TGTGCTCTTGGGGAATTAGAGCGAGGGAGGAGGTACACCGATAAACTCATCTTT.

In the case of this clone: Translating this DNA gives a protein that differs at residue 19 from the TCRdb one, which belongs to a much larger clone; a read error is likely, and the protein shown is this translation. The chain carries TRDV1 and TRDJ4, with D possibly TRDD3 on 6 matching bases. The J gene was missing in TCRdb and was found by matching the end of the DNA to germline. The CDR3 length is 22 residues. The germline V and J ends were trimmed by 2 bases and 6 bases, with 40 bases remaining between them. CDR1 and CDR2 (germline): TSWWSYY, QGS. The CDR3 region has the DNA TGTGCTCTTGGGGAAGCTGCCCCTGGGGTTTCCACGGCGAAAAACCCTCTAGGAACCCTGATCTTT. Encoded protein: CALGEAAPGVSTAKNPLGTLIF.

Comment on this clone: The translation of this DNA and the TCRdb protein of a much larger clone differ at residue 11, probably owing to a read error; the protein shown here is translated from the DNA. The chain has TRDV1 and TRDJ1; D not resolved. TCRdb carries no J gene annotation; the J gene was assigned here by matching the DNA with germline. CDR1 and CDR2 from the germline V gene are TSWWSYY and QGS. The CDR3 has 19 amino acids. V was cut by 3 bases and J by 5 bases, with 28 bases left in between. CDR3 protein: CALGDHLVSREITKDKLIF. The CDR3 DNA is TGTGCTCTTGGGGATCACTTAGTTAGCCGGGAGATAACCAAGGATAAACTCATCTTT.

This clone has a handful of counts. This likely reflects a read error, since a far larger clone is one base away. Other nucleotide sequences in the sample specify the same CDR3. The chain joins TRDV1 to TRDJ1, with 13 bases fitting TRDD3. The CDR3 totals 18 residues. Germline lookup yields CDR1 TSWWSYY and CDR2 QGS. CDR3 region: CALGEPPYWGIRTDKLIF. CDR3 coding DNA: TGTGCTCTTGGGGAACCTCCGTACTGGGGGATACGCACCGATAAACTTATCTTT.

Of note for this clone: TCRdb's listed protein matches a much larger clone and diverges from this DNA's translation at residue 18, likely through a read error; the protein shown comes from the DNA. V gene TRDV1 was called; the J gene was not; the table's D call of TRDD3 was not tested on the DNA. The CDR3 totals 20 residues. Germline CDR1 TSWWSYY, CDR2 QGS. CDR3: CALGELLWEHTGSSVDKPIF. CDR3 sequence (DNA): TGTGCTCTTGGGGAACTTTTGTGGGAGCATACCGGCTCCTCGGTCGATAAACCCATCTTT.

Of note for this clone: The protein held in TCRdb is that of a much larger clone and does not match this DNA's translation at residue 17, likely because of a read error; the protein shown is translated from the DNA. The CDR3 spells CALGESEFWGIRGDKLTF. The DNA for the CDR3 is TGTGCTCTTGGGGAATCTGAGTTCTGGGGGATACGAGGCGATAAACTCACCTTT. A V gene of TRDV1 was called, but no J gene was assigned; the table assigns TRDD3, which was not confirmed against the DNA. The germline gives CDR1 TSWWSYY, CDR2 QGS. This CDR3 comprises 18 residues.

This clone was seen at least ten times. The likely explanation is a read error, given a far larger clone one base away. The same CDR3 is also encoded by other DNA sequences in this sample. The rearrangement links TRDV2 to TRDJ1, with D uncertain. In the absence of a J gene in TCRdb, the DNA was matched to germline to assign it here. Looked up from germline, CDR1 is GEAIGNYY and CDR2 is EKD. The CDR3 runs to 16 residues. The DNA for the CDR3 is TGTGCCTGTCGCGATGCGGTGAGGGGTTACACCGACAAACTCATCTTT. Protein: CACRDAVRGYTDKLIF.

About this clone: This likely stems from a read error, as it lies one base from a far larger clone. Additional DNA sequences in this sample encode the identical CDR3. V is TRDV2 and J is TRDJ1; TRDD3 might be the D (5 bases). TCRdb leaves out the J gene; it was filled in here by matching the DNA to germline. Between the trimmed V and J ends, which lost 0 bases and 0 bases, there was a span of 19 bases. Germline V gives CDR1 GEAIGNYY, CDR2 EKD. CDR3 length: 18 amino acids. CDR3 loop: CACDTVGGGLPYTDKLIF. The CDR3, as DNA: TGTGCCTGTGACACCGTGGGCGGGGGGTTACCTTACACCGATAAACTCATCTTT.

About this clone: TCRdb's protein, taken from a much larger clone, differs from this DNA's translation at residue 5, likely owing to a read error; the protein displayed comes from the DNA. The chain couples TRDV2 to TRDJ2, with 12 bases lining up with TRDD3. The J gene is not listed in TCRdb, so it was assigned here from a DNA match to germline. Unmatched junction bases numbered 6, after V lost 0 bases and J lost 2 bases. This CDR3 comprises 18 residues. Germline V gives CDR1 GEAIGNYY, CDR2 EKD. CDR3 residues: CACDTCHWGIHLTAQLFF. In DNA, the CDR3 is TGTGCCTGTGACACCTGTCACTGGGGGATACACTTGACAGCACAACTCTTCTTT.

This clone has more than one count but fewer than ten. This DNA's translation differs at residue 20 from TCRdb's protein, which comes from a much larger clone; a read error is likely, and the protein shown is translated from the DNA. This chain joins TRDV1 and TRDJ1; 12 bases line up with TRDD3. Germline CDR1 and CDR2: TSWWSYY and QGS. The CDR3 totals 21 residues. The CDR3 sequence: CALGETLKFTGYWGILGKLTF. The CDR3 bases are TGTGCTCTTGGGGAAACCTTAAAATTCACGGGGTACTGGGGGATACTGGGGAAACTCACCTTT.

This clone turned up a few times. The protein TCRdb lists belongs to a much larger clone and differs from this DNA's translation at residue 13, which points to a read error; the protein shown is made from the DNA. The chain recombines TRDV2 with TRDJ1; 8 nucleotides line up with TRDD3. Matching the DNA to germline supplied the J gene, which TCRdb does not give. This CDR3 spans 19 amino acids. Trimming took 0 bases from V and 0 from J; bases not matched to a gene: 14. Germline lookup yields CDR1 GEAIGNYY and CDR2 EKD. CDR3 residues: CACDTGGWGYPSHTDKLIF. As DNA, the CDR3 is TGTGCCTGTGACACCGGGGGCTGGGGATACCCTTCGCACACCGATAAACTCATCTTT.

Only a few counts were recorded for this clone. TCRdb shows a much larger clone's protein in place of this DNA's translation, and the two differ at residue 3, likely through a read error; the protein shown is translated from the DNA. The chain employs TRDV1 and TRDJ1, with 12 positions matching TRDD3. CDR1 TSWWSYY and CDR2 QGS come from the germline V gene. CDR3 length: 22 residues. CDR3 bases: TGTGCTCGTGGGGAATCCTTCTCTTCCTCGCTACTGGGGGATACTGGGACCGATAAACTCATCTTT. This translates into CARGESFSSSLLGDTGTDKLIF.

This clone turned up a few times. This DNA's translation and the protein TCRdb lists, from a much larger clone, do not match at residue 3, likely due to a read error; the protein shown is translated from the DNA. The V gene is TRDV1, the J gene TRDJ1; a weak D match, TRDD3 (6 bases). The J gene, not given by TCRdb, was assigned here from a germline match of the nucleotide sequence. This CDR3 region has 15 residues. CDR1 is TSWWSYY, CDR2 QGS, per germline. The CDR3 nucleotides are TGTGCTCCTGGGGAACGACCACTGGGCACCGATAAACTCATCTTT. It is translated as CAPGERPLGTDKLIF.

This clone was detected many times. Only one base separates this from a far larger clonotype, so it likely reflects a read error. V is TRDV2 and J is TRDJ1; TRDD3 matches at 7 bases. Trimming at V came to 1 base and at J to 3 bases, leaving 16 bases not matched to a gene. Germline loops: CDR1 GEAIGNYY, CDR2 EKD. The CDR3 sequence is 18 residues long. In DNA form, the CDR3 reads TGTGCCTGTGACACTGTAAAATCCGGGGGATCCGAAGCCGATAAACTCATCTTT. This codes for CACDTVKSGGSEADKLIF.

This clone was observed a handful of times. This is likely an artifact of a read error, given a far larger clone one base away. Other DNA variants within this sample encode the same CDR3. This rearrangement joins TRAV38-2/DV8 to TRDJ1; TRDD3 matches 13 bases. Since TCRdb gives no J gene, matching the DNA to germline was used here to assign it. This CDR3 is 22 amino acids long. J was trimmed by 3 bases and V by 9 bases; bases with no gene match: 29. Germline assignment: CDR1 TSESDYY and CDR2 QEAYKQQN. This CDR3 is CASFLETHYWGIRVGGPDKLIF. The CDR3 DNA follows: TGTGCTTCCTTCCTAGAAACCCATTACTGGGGGATACGTGTAGGGGGTCCCGATAAACTCATCTTT.

This clone was recorded a few times. A far larger clone differs by one base, so this is likely a read error. Other DNA sequences of this sample code for an identical CDR3. The chain has TRDV2 and TRDJ1; possible D gene TRDD3, 5 bases. TCRdb carries no J gene annotation; the J gene was assigned here by matching the DNA with germline. Germline V gene data show CDR1 as GEAIGNYY and CDR2 as EKD. Trimming removed 0 bases from V and 2 bases from J, with 15 bases in between. The CDR3 contains 16 residues. The chain's CDR3 is CACDTPGGLYTDKLIF. CDR3 coding DNA: TGTGCCTGTGACACCCCAGGGGGGTTGTATACCGATAAACTCATCTTT.

This clone was seen a few times. A read error likely explains why the TCRdb protein, taken from a much larger clone, differs from this DNA's translation at residue 5; the protein shown is translated from the DNA. CDR3 sequence reads: CACDRHFTGGFMADKLIF. CDR3 coding DNA: TGTGCCTGTGACCGACATTTTACTGGGGGATTTATGGCCGATAAACTCATCTTT. The chain recombines TRDV2 with TRDJ1; 10 bases map to TRDD3. TCRdb records no J gene; here it was assigned by comparing the DNA to germline. CDR3 size: 18 residues. Germline V gives CDR1 GEAIGNYY, CDR2 EKD. J was trimmed by 3 bases and V by 3 bases; bases with no gene match: 15.